One sample yielded the 32 T cell receptor beta chains listed below, sequenced in a study of blood T cell repertoires in COVID-19 (dated by TCRdb to the early 2020s). The method behind the library was the immunoSEQ multiplex PCR assay. TCRdb took over this immuneACCESS table, retaining in-frame rearrangements with V and J assigned. Such tables are incomplete; in checked studies, under half of the missing clones stem from an unresolved V gene, and the remainder is unexplained. This sample has a few hundred thousand clones in its table, and more than 75% of those were observed once. Around 1.3% of the sample is taken by the ten largest. Input material: PBMCs or T cells enriched from blood (not recorded which). All receptors come from a man aged 25-45 years who had recovered from COVID-19.

Details on this clone: It is unclear where the CDR3 begins or ends on the DNA, so no DNA is shown, and the CDR3 is as TCRdb lists it. J is TRBJ2-7 and V is TRBV6-5; the DNA was not used to check the table's D call, TRBD1. Including both end residues, the CDR3 is 15 amino acids long. The germline CDR1 and CDR2 sequences are MNHEY and SVGAGI. The CDR3 here is CASSSSGTARYEQYF.

V usage is TRBV9 and J usage is TRBJ1-4; D perhaps matches TRBD1 (6 bases). This CDR3 has 13 amino acids. CDR1 SGDLS and CDR2 YYNGEE come from the germline V gene. V was shortened by 3 bases and J by 8 bases, with 11 bases between the two germline ends. Here the CDR3 DNA reads TGTGCCAGCAGCGCCCGGGACACCGAAAAACTGTTTTTT. It encodes CASSARDTEKLFF.

The chain links TRBV18 to TRBJ1-1; TRBD1 aligns across 8 bases. CDR1 is KGHSH and CDR2 is LQKENI in the germline V gene. V was pared by 3 bases and J by 0 bases, with 3 bases of the junction left unmatched. CDR3 length: 15 residues. CDR3 region: CASSPRDRMNTEAFF. For the CDR3, the DNA is TGTGCCAGCTCACCCCGGGACAGGATGAACACTGAAGCTTTCTTT.

This clone was seen only once. The CDR3 nucleotides are TGTGCCAGCAGCTTGCAGGGAGGTGGGGCCAACGTCCTGACTTTC. This gives the protein CASSLQGGGANVLTF. The chain is built from TRBV5-4 and TRBJ2-6, with a tentative D call TRBD2 (6 bases). In germline, CDR1 is SGHNT, CDR2 YYREEE (reference sequence). V was clipped by 1 base and J by 3 bases, with 8 bases between them. The length of the CDR3 is 15 residues.

This chain uses TRBV19 with TRBJ2-1; D unclear. Germline V gene lookup returns CDR1 LNHDA and CDR2 SQIVND (reference sequence). This CDR3 has 14 amino acids. Trimming took 1 base from V and 4 from J, leaving 8 bases between them. The CDR3 sequence: CASSIGGTYNEQFF. DNA for the CDR3: TGTGCCAGTAGTATAGGAGGCACTTACAATGAGCAGTTCTTC.

This clone was seen just once. Within the sample, other DNA sequences also encode this same CDR3. The chain is built from TRBV6-5 and TRBJ1-5; TRBD1 aligns across 7 bases. Germline-derived CDR1 and CDR2 are MNHEY and SVGAGI. V shed 6 bases, J shed 7 bases, and the junction held 3 bases outside the gene matches. The CDR3 has 12 residues. For the CDR3, the DNA is TGTGCCAGCAGAACAGGGGTACAGCCCCAGCATTTT. Translating gives CASRTGVQPQHF.

The V gene is TRBV10-3, the J gene TRBJ2-1; 7 bases align to TRBD1. CDR3 length: 16 amino acids. After removal of 5 bases from V and 4 bases from J, the junction contained 11 bases not matched to a gene. Germline V gene sequence: CDR1 ENHRY, CDR2 SYGVKD. The CDR3 DNA sequence: TGTGCCATCAGTCGAGTCCGGGACAGCGGTTACAATGAGCAGTTCTTC. This gives the protein CAISRVRDSGYNEQFF.

On this clone itself: The same CDR3 is also encoded by other DNA sequences in this sample. The rearrangement links TRBV3-1 (or the pseudogene TRBV3-2) to TRBJ1-5; tentatively, D is TRBD1 (5 bases). Germline V gene lookup returns CDR1 LGHDT and CDR2 YNNKEL (reference sequence). The ends were cut back, 1 base at V and 4 bases at J, with 8 bases in the middle. The CDR3 is made up of 14 amino acids. Here the CDR3 DNA reads TGTGCCAGCAGCCAAGCGGGGGGGAATCAGCCCCAGCATTTT. Its translation is CASSQAGGNQPQHF.

The chain couples TRBV5-1 to TRBJ1-6; 10 bases are a match to TRBD1. CDR1 and CDR2 (germline): SGHRS, YFSETQ. V lost 4 bases, J lost 10 bases, and 8 bases stayed unmatched. This CDR3 contains 15 residues. This chain's CDR3 is CASSVSGTGESPLHF. The CDR3 coding sequence is TGCGCCAGCAGCGTTTCCGGGACAGGGGAATCACCCCTCCACTTT.

The chain has TRBV7-9 and TRBJ2-3, with a possible D match to TRBD2 (7 bases). The CDR3 spans 14 residues. V lost 7 bases to trimming and J lost 1 base, with 12 bases between them. CDR1 is SEHNR, CDR2 FQNEAQ, per germline (reference sequence). CDR3 bases: TGTGCCAGCATCCGGGGGGCCGGCACAGATACGCAGTATTTT. Translation gives CASIRGAGTDTQYF.

V gene TRBV9 combines with J gene TRBJ1-4; D gene uncertain. Trimming took off 0 bases at V and 8 bases at J, with 11 bases between the two ends. The CDR3 covers 14 residues. In germline, CDR1 is SGDLS, CDR2 YYNGEE. The CDR3 nucleotides read TGTGCCAGCAGCGTAGGCCGGGGTGGGGAAAAACTGTTTTTT. This gives the protein CASSVGRGGEKLFF.

The rearrangement joins TRBV6-2 or TRBV6-3 to TRBJ1-6; the D gene is possibly TRBD1 (5 bases). This CDR3 has 18 amino acids. The ends were cut back, 1 base at V and 3 bases at J, with 16 bases in the middle. The V gene's germline CDR1 is MNHEY and CDR2 SVGEGT. CDR3 residues: CASSYYVGKDNYNSPLHF. The CDR3 bases are TGTGCCAGCAGTTACTACGTGGGCAAGGACAACTATAATTCACCCCTCCACTTT.

The chain joins TRBV30 to TRBJ2-1; D may be TRBD1 (6 bases). The CDR3 sequence is 11 residues long. The germline CDR1 and CDR2 sequences are GTSNPN and SVGIG (reference sequence). CDR3 DNA: TGTGCTACCCGAGGGGGTAATGAGCAGTTCTTC. Its translation: CATRGGNEQFF.

This chain connects TRBV28 to TRBJ1-2; weak D call: TRBD1 (5 bases). V lost 5 bases and J 3 bases, leaving 7 bases between the germline ends. This CDR3 is 12 amino acids long. Per germline, CDR1 MDHEN and CDR2 SYDVKM. CDR3 DNA: TGTGCCAGCAGTCCGGGGGACTATGGCTACACCTTC. Protein product: CASSPGDYGYTF.

This rearrangement joins TRBV6-5 to TRBJ2-7, with 11 bases aligning to TRBD1. V lost 0 bases, J lost 8 bases, and 9 bases stayed unmatched. There are 16 residues in the CDR3. Germline CDR1 is MNHEY and CDR2 is SVGAGI. Here the CDR3 DNA reads TGTGCCAGCAGTTACTCTCGGACAGGGGGCTCTCAGAAGCAGTACTTC. It encodes CASSYSRTGGSQKQYF.

J is TRBJ2-2 and V is TRBV5-1; tentatively, D is TRBD1 (6 bases). V was shortened by 4 bases and J by 6 bases, with 16 bases between the two germline ends. The CDR3 is 15 amino acids. Germline lookup yields CDR1 SGHRS and CDR2 YFSETQ. CDR3 amino acids: CASSPSLQGSGELFF. CDR3 nucleotides: TGCGCCAGCAGCCCATCTTTACAGGGCTCCGGGGAGCTGTTTTTT.

This chain links TRBV6-5 with TRBJ1-1, with 8 bases identical to TRBD1. Germline V lookup: CDR1 MNHEY, CDR2 SVGAGI. CDR3 length equals 14 residues. After removal of 5 bases from V and 0 bases from J, the junction contained 2 bases not matched to a gene. CDR3 amino acids: CASSPGGLNTEAFF. The DNA for the CDR3 is TGTGCCAGCAGTCCAGGGGGCTTGAACACTGAAGCTTTCTTT.

This clone turned up a few times. This sequence joins TRBV30 and TRBJ1-2, with D hard to call. The CDR3 covers 12 residues. Germline V CDR1 and CDR2: GTSNPN, SVGIG (reference sequence). Trimming took 5 bases from V and 4 from J, leaving 11 bases between them. The CDR3 nucleotides are TGTGCCTGGGCTCAGGCGAGCTATGGCTACACCTTC. Amino acids: CAWAQASYGYTF.

The chain recombines TRBV13 with TRBJ2-1, with 11 positions matching TRBD1. The length of the CDR3 is 15 residues. The germline CDR1 and CDR2 sequences are PRHDT and FYEKMQ (reference sequence). V dropped 5 bases and J dropped 6; count of bases not matched to a gene: 6. This CDR3 is CASSRRDRGVNEQFF. The CDR3 DNA reads as TGTGCCAGCAGCCGCCGGGACAGGGGGGTCAATGAGCAGTTCTTC.

The J gene is TRBJ2-3, the V gene TRBV10-3; D not resolved. Per germline, CDR1 ENHRY and CDR2 SYGVKD. V gave up 5 bases and J gave up 1 base, with 4 bases separating them. CDR3 length: 12 residues. CDR3 sequence reads: CAISPGTDTQYF. The CDR3 DNA reads as TGTGCCATCAGTCCAGGCACAGATACGCAGTATTTT.

The chain joins TRBV5-5 to TRBJ2-5; D is perhaps TRBD1 (6 bases). The V end was cut by 4 bases, the J end by 3 bases, with 13 bases between. CDR1 and CDR2 from the germline V gene are SGHKS and YYEKEE (reference sequence). The CDR3 is 14 amino acids. CDR3 bases: TGTGCCAGCAGCCTCCGAGGGGGAGAAGAGACCCAGTACTTC. Protein: CASSLRGGEETQYF.

This rearrangement joins TRBV7-2 to TRBJ1-3, with TRBD1 matching over 8 bases. Germline assignment: CDR1 SGHTA and CDR2 FQGNSA. This CDR3 is built from 15 residues. V was pared by 4 bases and J by 2 bases, with 4 bases of the junction left unmatched. The CDR3 DNA follows: TGTGCCAGCAGCTCGATGACAGGGGCTGGAAACACCATATATTTT. Residues: CASSSMTGAGNTIYF.

This clone was seen a few times. The chain uses TRBV15 and TRBJ1-5; D not certain. CDR1 LNHNV and CDR2 YYDKDF come from the germline V gene (reference sequence). The V gene lost 0 bases and the J gene lost 0 bases, with 9 bases spanning the gap. This CDR3 is built from 16 residues. Here the CDR3 DNA reads TGTGCCACCAGCAGAGAATCCGGACTTAGCAATCAGCCCCAGCATTTT. Residues: CATSRESGLSNQPQHF. The variable domain in full, with the rest retrieved from reference TRBV15 and TRBJ1-5, is DAMVIQNPRYQVTQFGKPVTLSCSQTLNHNVMYWYQQKSSQAPKLLFHYYDKDFNNEADTPDNFQSRRPNTSFCFLDIRSPGLGDTAMYLCATSRESGLSNQPQHFGDGTRLSIL.

The chain recombines TRBV3-1 (or the pseudogene TRBV3-2) with TRBJ2-2; a weak D match, TRBD2 (6 bases). The CDR3 length is 15 residues. V lost 3 bases to trimming and J lost 9 bases, with 17 bases between them. Germline CDR1 and CDR2: LGHDT and YNNKEL (reference sequence). As DNA, the CDR3 is TGTGCCAGCAGCCAGGACTCGACCCGGACTAGGGAGCTGTTTTTT. It translates to CASSQDSTRTRELFF.

This chain uses TRBV6-5 with TRBJ1-1, with TRBD1 identical over 7 bases. The CDR3 spans 14 residues. Unmatched junction bases numbered 7, after V lost 6 bases and J lost 3 bases. The germline CDR1 and CDR2 sequences are MNHEY and SVGAGI. CDR3 sequence (DNA): TGTGCCAGCAGGGGGGGACAGTTTTACACTGAAGCTTTCTTT. This sequence encodes CASRGGQFYTEAFF.

The chain is built from TRBV18 and TRBJ1-1; 11 bases match TRBD1. Germline loops: CDR1 KGHSH, CDR2 LQKENI. V shed 1 base, J shed 3 bases, and the junction held 1 base outside the gene matches. This CDR3 is built from 15 residues. The CDR3 sequence is CASSPLGQGDTEAFF. The CDR3 coding sequence is TGTGCCAGCTCACCACTGGGACAGGGGGACACTGAAGCTTTCTTT.

The DNA of the CDR3 is TGTGCCAGCAGTACTCTCTATGGCTACACCTTC. This gives the protein CASSTLYGYTF. This rearrangement joins TRBV7-9 to TRBJ1-2; D not certain. The CDR3 covers 11 residues. The V gene's germline CDR1 is SEHNR and CDR2 FQNEAQ (reference sequence). The germline V and J ends were trimmed by 6 bases and 4 bases, with 6 bases remaining between them.

The chain uses TRBV2 and TRBJ1-6; the D gene is possibly TRBD1 (5 bases). The CDR3 runs 14 residues. The ends were cut back, 10 bases at V and 8 bases at J, with 18 bases in the middle. In germline, CDR1 is SNHLY, CDR2 FYNNEI. CDR3 coding DNA: TGTGCCACCCGGATTGGGGCGGGAGATTCACCCCTCCACTTT. Translation gives CATRIGAGDSPLHF.

The J gene is TRBJ1-2, the V gene TRBV5-4; D might be TRBD1 (6 bases). V was trimmed by 0 bases and J by 6 bases, leaving 15 bases between them. Germline CDR1 is SGHNT and CDR2 is YYREEE (reference sequence). This CDR3 is built from 15 residues. The CDR3 DNA follows: TGTGCCAGCAGCTTGGAACAGGGTGGGACTAATGGCTACACCTTC. Translated, it gives CASSLEQGGTNGYTF. The variable domain in full, with the rest retrieved from reference TRBV5-4 and TRBJ1-2, is ETGVTQSPTHLIKTRGQQVTLRCSSQSGHNTVSWYQQALGQGPQFIFQYYREEENGRGNFPPRFSGLQFPNYSSELNVNALELDDSALYLCASSLEQGGTNGYTFGSGTRLTVV.

Concerning this clone: The junction shows a germline mismatch at one end, possibly a read error. For the CDR3, the DNA is TGTGCCAGCAGTAACTCCAGAGGTCAGCCCCAGCATTTT. Its translation is CASSNSRGQPQHF. The chain combines TRBV6-5 with TRBJ1-5, with unresolved D. Germline V gives CDR1 MNHEY, CDR2 SVGAGI. This CDR3 is 13 amino acids long.

The chain has TRBV3-1 (or the pseudogene TRBV3-2) and TRBJ2-1; D remains unclear. CDR3 length equals 14 residues. Germline lookup yields CDR1 LGHDT and CDR2 YNNKEL (reference sequence). The V end lost 1 base, the J end lost 3 bases, and 7 bases lay between the germline ends. In nucleotides, the CDR3 is TGTGCCAGCAGCCAAGCTCTTAACTACAATGAGCAGTTCTTC. Translation: CASSQALNYNEQFF.

The rearrangement links TRBV27 to TRBJ1-2; D is ambiguous. Trimming pared 5 bases from V and 5 bases from J, leaving 15 bases between. The CDR3 has 14 amino acids. Germline assignment: CDR1 MNHEY and CDR2 SMNVEV (reference sequence). The CDR3 loop reads CASSPLETGYGYTF. The CDR3 nucleotides are TGTGCCAGCAGTCCCCTGGAAACGGGGTATGGCTACACCTTC.